The sequence of this T cell receptor beta chain was determined in a study of T cell responses to AZD1222 COVID-19 vaccine. Whole-study findings and limits: Every sample of the repertoires postdated the peak T cell response.

Trimming removed 4 bases from V and 2 bases from J, with 10 bases in between. CDR3 length: 14 residues. Germline V gene sequence: CDR1 SNHLY, CDR2 FYNNEI. Assay used: immunoSEQ multiplex PCR; TCRdb lists only in-frame clones, some missing. The sample carries 120,000 or so clones, less than 95% recorded once. The table lists this clone with a count of one. As yet, its antigen is unknown. This sequence joins TRBV2 and TRBJ2-3; D may be TRBD1 (6 bases). This clonotype was sampled from an adult who received the AZD1222 COVID-19 vaccine. Sequencing used peripheral blood, obtained 28 days after the second AZD1222 dose. The CDR3: CASSAGADTDTQYF. CDR3 nucleotide sequence: TGTGCCAGCAGTGCAGGGGCCGACACAGATACGCAGTATTTT.